Given below is one TCR beta chain in context. The ends lost 5 bases at V and 7 bases at J; junction bases unmatched: 5. Per the germline V gene, CDR1 is MNHEY and CDR2 is SVGEGT. This CDR3 has 13 residues. The data were taken from a study of blood T cells in healthy people across ages. It was with a sample-barcoded 5' primer and a J-beta primer mix that a second PCR of roughly 7 to 12 cycles was run. TCRdb analysed the 5' RACE reads with MiXCR anew, one entry per CDR3 protein. Found here are 650,000 to 1,000,000 distinct CDR3 sequences, about 47% of them singletons; the top ten hold over 15%. The TCR was taken from a man older than 75 in good health. The material sequenced was blood. This chain uses TRBV6-2 or TRBV6-3 with TRBJ2-3; 8 positions match TRBD1. CDR3 nucleotide sequence: TGTGCCAGCAGTAACCAGGGGGCGTATACGCAGTATTTT. Its translation is CASSNQGAYTQYF.